The 28 T cell receptor beta chains below all came from one sample that was sequenced in a study of blood T cell repertoires in COVID-19 (dated by TCRdb to 2018 to 2020). Library method: the immunoSEQ multiplex PCR assay. In TCRdb, the immuneACCESS table is reduced to in-frame sequences with V and J assigned. These tables do not hold every clone; where another copy was compared, an unresolved V gene accounts for under half, and the others remain unexplained. For this sample the table gives about 250,000 clones, of which about 79% were detected only once. Together, the top ten hold roughly 10% of the sample. Input material: peripheral blood. The receptors originated from a man older than 75 with acute or convalescent COVID-19.

This clone was observed a handful of times. The chain carries TRBV28 and TRBJ2-7, with 7 positions matching TRBD1. The germline V gene has CDR1 MDHEN and CDR2 SYDVKM. The J segment lost 0 bases and the V segment lost 0 bases, leaving 5 bases of the junction unmatched. This CDR3 has 16 amino acids. Here the CDR3 DNA reads TGTGCCAGCAGTTTATGGGCCAGGGGGAGCTCCTACGAGCAGTACTTC. As protein: CASSLWARGSSYEQYF.

This clone has more than one count but fewer than ten. The V gene is TRBV30, the J gene TRBJ1-1; tentative D call: TRBD1 (5 bases). The CDR3 runs to 12 residues. Trimming took 8 bases from V and 1 from J, leaving 11 bases between them. Germline CDR1 GTSNPN, CDR2 SVGIG (reference sequence). CDR3 DNA: TGTGCCGTGCGGGGGGGGAACACTGAAGCTTTCTTT. Its translation is CAVRGGNTEAFF.

The gene calls are TRBV27 and TRBJ2-3; 12 bases line up with TRBD2. CDR1 and CDR2 (germline): MNHEY, SMNVEV (reference sequence). V trimming: 5 bases; J trimming: 3 bases; junction bases outside the gene matches: 6. The CDR3 runs to 16 residues. CDR3 in amino acids: CASSHTSGGPTDTQYF. The CDR3 DNA is TGTGCCAGCAGTCACACTAGCGGGGGGCCGACAGATACGCAGTATTTT.

CDR3 protein: CASSLGGLPSTDTQYF. The CDR3 DNA follows: TGTGCCAGCAGTTTGGGGGGACTCCCTAGCACAGATACGCAGTATTTT. The chain is built from TRBV6-6 and TRBJ2-3; D is possibly TRBD2 (6 bases). CDR1 is MNHNY, CDR2 SVGAGI, per germline (reference sequence). This CDR3 is built from 16 residues. The germline V and J ends were trimmed by 4 bases and 0 bases, with 14 bases remaining between them.

The chain uses TRBV4-2 and TRBJ2-1, with 10 nucleotides matching TRBD2. CDR1 and CDR2 (germline): LGHNA, YNFKEQ. The length of the CDR3 is 16 residues. V shed 4 bases, J shed 5 bases, and the junction held 8 bases outside the gene matches. This CDR3 reads CASSPVTSGLHNEQFF. The CDR3 region has the DNA TGTGCCAGCAGCCCAGTGACTAGCGGGCTTCACAATGAGCAGTTCTTC.

The genes are TRBV24-1 and TRBJ2-7; D is ambiguous. V was cut by 5 bases and J by 6 bases, with 13 bases left in between. Germline CDR1 reads KGHDR; CDR2 reads SFDVKD. The CDR3 has 13 amino acids. The CDR3 region is CATSGGVPFEQYF. The CDR3 DNA sequence: TGTGCCACCAGTGGAGGCGTTCCTTTCGAGCAGTACTTC.

J is TRBJ2-7 and V is TRBV6-2 or TRBV6-3; TRBD1 agrees at 9 bases. The CDR3 has 20 residues. The germline gives CDR1 MNHEY, CDR2 SVGEGT. J was trimmed by 3 bases and V by 2 bases; bases with no gene match: 20. The CDR3 bases are TGTGCCAGCAGTTACCCATCCAGGCGGGACAGGGATAGGGGGATCTACGAGCAGTACTTC. This translates into CASSYPSRRDRDRGIYEQYF.

The chain is built from TRBV11-2 and TRBJ2-3; 10 bases line up with TRBD2. The V gene end was trimmed by 1 base and the J gene end by 4 bases; junction bases not matched to a gene: 11. The germline CDR1 and CDR2 sequences are SGHAT and FQNNGV. The CDR3 runs 18 residues. The DNA of the CDR3 is TGTGCCAGCAGCTTAGGTACGGGACTAGCGAGGAGGGCAGATACGCAGTATTTT. Amino acids: CASSLGTGLARRADTQYF.

The chain links TRBV27 to TRBJ2-3; 11 positions agree with TRBD2. The CDR3 runs to 14 residues. J lost 4 bases, V lost 6 bases, and 3 bases had no gene match. From germline, CDR1 is MNHEY and CDR2 SMNVEV (reference sequence). CDR3 in DNA: TGTGCCAGCAGAGCTAGCGGGGGGCCAGATACGCAGTATTTT. It encodes CASRASGGPDTQYF.

The chain carries TRBV29-1 and TRBJ2-5, with 9 bases identical to TRBD1. The germline gives CDR1 SQVTM, CDR2 ANQGSEA. V lost 3 bases, J lost 9 bases, and 11 bases stayed unmatched. CDR3 size: 14 residues. The CDR3 DNA is TGCAGCGTTGACAGTCCCGGGACAGGGTCGGCCCAGTACTTC. Protein sequence: CSVDSPGTGSAQYF.

The chain recombines TRBV24-1 with TRBJ1-5; D remains ambiguous. Trimming stripped 4 bases from V and 6 bases from J, with 12 bases between. The CDR3 extends over 14 amino acids. Germline V gene lookup returns CDR1 KGHDR and CDR2 SFDVKD. DNA for the CDR3: TGTGCCACCAGTGACTACCGTAGCGGTCAGCCCCAGCATTTT. Residues: CATSDYRSGQPQHF.

The chain has TRBV3-1 (or the pseudogene TRBV3-2) and TRBJ1-1; 7 bases agree with TRBD1. Germline V gene data show CDR1 as LGHDT and CDR2 as YNNKEL (reference sequence). Unmatched junction bases numbered 3, after V lost 4 bases and J lost 1 base. The length of the CDR3 is 14 residues. The CDR3 reads CASSPTGSNTEAFF. In DNA form, the CDR3 reads TGTGCCAGCAGCCCGACAGGGTCGAACACTGAAGCTTTCTTT.

The V gene is TRBV2, the J gene TRBJ1-6; TRBD1 aligns across 7 bases. The germline CDR1 and CDR2 sequences are SNHLY and FYNNEI. V gave up 6 bases and J gave up 7 bases; unmatched junction bases: 6. CDR3 length equals 14 residues. The CDR3 sequence is CASRNRQGNSPLHF. The DNA of the CDR3 is TGTGCCAGCAGAAACCGACAGGGCAATTCACCCCTCCACTTT.

This chain uses TRBV3-1 (or the pseudogene TRBV3-2) with TRBJ1-2; 7 bases line up with TRBD1. This CDR3 is 14 amino acids long. With V trimmed by 4 bases and J by 5 bases, 7 bases remained unmatched. From germline, CDR1 is LGHDT and CDR2 YNNKEL (reference sequence). CDR3: CASSLGTETYGYTF. The CDR3, as DNA: TGTGCCAGCAGCCTCGGGACAGAGACTTATGGCTACACCTTC.

The genes are TRBV11-1 and TRBJ2-6; D gene uncertain. CDR1 is SGHAT, CDR2 FQDESV, per germline (reference sequence). There are 16 residues in the CDR3. The V end was cut by 1 base, the J end by 3 bases, with 10 bases between. DNA of the CDR3: TGTGCCAGCAGCTTAGAGAGCTTCCGTGGGGCCAACGTCCTGACTTTC. Its protein product is CASSLESFRGANVLTF.

The rearrangement links TRBV18 to TRBJ1-5; TRBD1 aligns across 7 bases. The CDR3 sequence is 16 residues long. Germline-derived CDR1 and CDR2 are KGHSH and LQKENI. Germline trimming cut 1 base from V and 5 bases from J; bases unmatched to any gene: 8. The DNA for the CDR3 is TGTGCCAGCTCACCACTGAGGACAGGAGTTGATCAGCCCCAGCATTTT. It yields the protein CASSPLRTGVDQPQHF.

This chain connects TRBV6-5 to TRBJ1-1; unclear D gene. CDR3 length: 13 amino acids. V lost 8 bases, J lost 4 bases, and 14 bases lay in between. Germline loops: CDR1 MNHEY, CDR2 SVGAGI. The CDR3 is CASVRASSTEAFF. As DNA, the CDR3 is TGTGCCAGCGTGAGGGCCAGCTCCACTGAAGCTTTCTTT.

V usage is TRBV5-6 and J usage is TRBJ2-3; TRBD2 agrees at 10 bases. Losses at the gene ends were 6 bases for V and 2 bases for J; bases not matched to a gene: 6. Germline CDR1 is SGHDT and CDR2 is YYEEEE. The CDR3 contains 15 residues. DNA for the CDR3: TGTGCCAGCACCCGGACTAGCGGACTCACAGATACGCAGTATTTT. It yields the protein CASTRTSGLTDTQYF.

The chain recombines TRBV27 with TRBJ2-5; weak D call: TRBD1 (7 bases). Per germline, CDR1 MNHEY and CDR2 SMNVEV (reference sequence). V was clipped by 5 bases and J by 1 base, with 14 bases between them. This CDR3 is built from 15 residues. CDR3 sequence (DNA): TGTGCCAGCAGTAGTGGAGGGGGCTTCCAAGAGACCCAGTACTTC. It is translated as CASSSGGGFQETQYF.

The chain links TRBV10-3 to TRBJ2-1; 11 bases fit TRBD2. This CDR3 comprises 15 residues. V shed 6 bases, J shed 4 bases, and the junction held 5 bases outside the gene matches. Looked up from germline, CDR1 is ENHRY and CDR2 is SYGVKD. The CDR3 coding sequence is TGTGCCATCAGGGTTGGACTAGCGGGTTACAATGAGCAGTTCTTC. This translates into CAIRVGLAGYNEQFF.

The chain employs TRBV20-1 and TRBJ1-4; TRBD1 aligns across 8 bases. The CDR3 loop spans 12 amino acids. CDR1 and CDR2 (germline): DFQATT, SNEGSKA (reference sequence). V lost 3 bases, J lost 8 bases, and 2 bases stayed unmatched. CDR3 in DNA: TGCAGTGCTAGTCAGGGGGCAGAAAAACTGTTTTTT. It specifies CSASQGAEKLFF.

This chain uses TRBV5-3 with TRBJ1-1; D is unclear. TRBV5-3 carries the ORF label, with uncertain function. The V gene lost 2 bases and the J gene lost 4 bases, with 18 bases spanning the gap. This CDR3 has 16 amino acids. DNA for the CDR3: TGTGCCAGAAGCTTCCGAGGGTTCCTATTATCCACTGAAGCTTTCTTT. Translated, it gives CARSFRGFLLSTEAFF.

The chain uses TRBV6-1 and TRBJ2-3; the match to TRBD2 covers 12 bases. The CDR3 is made up of 16 amino acids. J gave up 6 bases and V 1 base, and 5 bases lay outside the gene matches. The germline gives CDR1 MNHNS, CDR2 SASEGT. Here the CDR3 DNA reads TGTGCCAGCAGTGAAGGAAGACTAGCGGGGGTGGATACGCAGTATTTT. This gives the protein CASSEGRLAGVDTQYF.

The genes are TRBV6-5 and TRBJ2-7, with no clear D. This CDR3 contains 15 residues. V gave up 5 bases and J gave up 4 bases, with 18 bases separating them. Germline CDR1 MNHEY, CDR2 SVGAGI. The CDR3 nucleotides read TGTGCCAGCAGTCCCCCGAACCCTGGGCCTTACGAGCAGTACTTC. It encodes CASSPPNPGPYEQYF.

Comment on this clone: Other nucleotide sequences from this sample produce the same CDR3. V gene TRBV2 combines with J gene TRBJ2-6; the D gene is possibly TRBD1 (6 bases). The CDR3 extends over 15 amino acids. Germline CDR1 SNHLY, CDR2 FYNNEI. Trimming took 4 bases from V and 2 from J, leaving 9 bases between them. The CDR3 here is CASSGNRAGANVLTF. The CDR3 nucleotides read TGTGCCAGCAGTGGGAACAGGGCTGGGGCCAACGTCCTGACTTTC.

This clone occurred a few times. The chain has TRBV24-1 and TRBJ2-1; D possibly corresponds to TRBD2 (5 bases). Germline V gene lookup returns CDR1 KGHDR and CDR2 SFDVKD. Trimming removed 1 base at V and 9 bases at J, with 12 bases between. The CDR3 covers 14 residues. The CDR3 DNA follows: TGTGCCACCAGTGATTTCCGGATAGGGAGTGAGCAGTTCTTC. Translated: CATSDFRIGSEQFF.

The chain uses TRBV5-1 and TRBJ1-5, with D possibly matching TRBD1 (5 bases). From germline, CDR1 is SGHRS and CDR2 YFSETQ. CDR3 length equals 16 residues. Trimming left V 4 bases short and J 3 bases short, with 17 bases between. CDR3 DNA: TGCGCCAGCAGCCCCGGACATGTCGTTTCCAATCAGCCCCAGCATTTT. The encoded protein is CASSPGHVVSNQPQHF.

V is TRBV6-6 and J is TRBJ1-6, with TRBD1 matching over 9 bases. This CDR3 spans 16 amino acids. Unmatched junction bases numbered 3, after V lost 6 bases and J lost 0 bases. CDR1 and CDR2 (germline): MNHNY, SVGAGI (reference sequence). Here the CDR3 reads CASRDRGSSYNSPLHF. The CDR3 nucleotides are TGTGCCAGCAGAGACAGGGGGAGCTCCTATAATTCACCCCTCCACTTT.